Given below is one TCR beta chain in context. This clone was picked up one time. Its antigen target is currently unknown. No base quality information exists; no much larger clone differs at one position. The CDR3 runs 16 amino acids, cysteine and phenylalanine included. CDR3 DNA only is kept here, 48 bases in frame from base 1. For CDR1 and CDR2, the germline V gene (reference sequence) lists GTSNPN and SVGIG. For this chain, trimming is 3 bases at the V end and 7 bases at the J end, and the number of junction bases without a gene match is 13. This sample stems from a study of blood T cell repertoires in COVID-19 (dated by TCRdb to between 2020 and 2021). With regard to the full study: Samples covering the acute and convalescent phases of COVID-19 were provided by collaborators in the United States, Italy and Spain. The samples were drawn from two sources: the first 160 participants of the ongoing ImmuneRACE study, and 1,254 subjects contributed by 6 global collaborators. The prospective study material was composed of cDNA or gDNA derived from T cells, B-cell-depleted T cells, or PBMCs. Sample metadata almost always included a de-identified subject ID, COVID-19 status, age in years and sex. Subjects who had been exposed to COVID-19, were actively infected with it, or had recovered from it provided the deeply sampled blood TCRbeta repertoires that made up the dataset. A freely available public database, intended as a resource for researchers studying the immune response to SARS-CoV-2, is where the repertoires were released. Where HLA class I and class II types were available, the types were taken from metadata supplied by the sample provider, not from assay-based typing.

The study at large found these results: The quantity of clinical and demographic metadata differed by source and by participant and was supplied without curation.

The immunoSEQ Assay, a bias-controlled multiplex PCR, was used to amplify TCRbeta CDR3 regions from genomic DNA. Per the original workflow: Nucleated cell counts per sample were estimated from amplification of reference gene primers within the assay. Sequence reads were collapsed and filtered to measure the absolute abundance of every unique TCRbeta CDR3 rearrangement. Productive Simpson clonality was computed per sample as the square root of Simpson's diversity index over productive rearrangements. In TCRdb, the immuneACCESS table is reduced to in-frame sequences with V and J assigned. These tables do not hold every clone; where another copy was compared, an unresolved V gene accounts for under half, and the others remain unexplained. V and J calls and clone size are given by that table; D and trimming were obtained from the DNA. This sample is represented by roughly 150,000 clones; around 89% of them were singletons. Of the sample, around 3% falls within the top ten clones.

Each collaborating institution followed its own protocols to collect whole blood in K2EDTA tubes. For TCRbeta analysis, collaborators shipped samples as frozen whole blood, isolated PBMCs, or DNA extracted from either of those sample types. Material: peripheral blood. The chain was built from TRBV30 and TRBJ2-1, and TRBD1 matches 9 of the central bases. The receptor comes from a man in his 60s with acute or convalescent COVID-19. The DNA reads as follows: TGTGCCTGGAGCGGACAGGGGCTTCCCCACGTAAATGAGCAGTTCTTC. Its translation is CAWSGQGLPHVNEQFF. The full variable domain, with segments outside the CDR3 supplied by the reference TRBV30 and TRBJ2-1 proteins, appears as SQTIHQWPATLVQPVGSPLSLECTVEGTSNPNLYWYRQAAGRGLQLLFYSVGIGQISSEVPQNLSASRPQDRQFILSSKKLLLSDSGFYLCAWSGQGLPHVNEQFFGPGTRLTVL.